This TCR beta chain stems from a study of T cells after yellow fever vaccination. CDR3 length equals 13 residues. V was trimmed by 5 bases and J by 5 bases, leaving 12 bases between them. Germline CDR1 is SSHAT and CDR2 is FNYEAQ (reference sequence). TCRdb reanalysed the 5' RACE reads using MiXCR and keeps one entry per CDR3 protein. The table has around 120,000 distinct CDR3 sequences, roughly 15% seen once. Here the sequenced sample was CD8+ T cells sorted from PBMCs, taken 5 days after the yellow fever booster vaccination. This sequence joins TRBV7-7 and TRBJ1-1; no reliable D call. The sequence was collected from a man in his late teens or twenties who received the YFV17D yellow fever vaccine. This CDR3 reads CASSKGRGTEAFF. The CDR3 region has the DNA TGTGCCAGCAGCAAAGGGCGGGGAACTGAAGCTTTCTTT.